The T cell receptor (beta chain) described here comes from a study of identical twins. Regarding the study as a whole: Memory repertoires lacked the insertion deficit that abundant cord blood beta clonotypes showed. Invariant cells of the MAIT and iNKT types might have partly distorted the zero-insertion analyses.

The table lists this clonotype with many counts. No antigen is known for it. The length of the CDR3 is 14 residues. The V gene's germline CDR1 is SGHRS and CDR2 YFSETQ. V was pared by 4 bases and J by 10 bases, with 3 bases of the junction left unmatched. MiXCR, run by TCRdb on the 5' RACE reads, gives a single entry per CDR3 protein. The table records under 1 million distinct CDR3 sequences, roughly an eighth of them present only once. This sample also appeared in a second study, on yellow fever vaccine responses in identical twins.

The chain recombines TRBV5-1 with TRBJ2-1; 15 bases align to TRBD2. This sequence originates from a woman between 18 and 29 years old in good health. Specimen: PBMCs. CDR3 coding DNA: TGCGCCAGCAGCGCGGGACTAGCGGGAGGCGAGCAGTTCTTC. The encoded protein is CASSAGLAGGEQFF.